This entry concerns a single T cell receptor (beta chain). Its antigen is currently unknown. These data come from a study of CD8+CD57+ T cells in acquired aplastic anemia. The germline V gene has CDR1 SGHTA and CDR2 FQGNSA. Unmatched junction bases numbered 14, after V lost 7 bases and J lost 5 bases. This CDR3 has 16 amino acids. TCR beta VDJ and CDR3 were profiled, and genomic DNA was the template. TCRdb ran MiXCR on the reads and lists one entry per CDR3 protein. The table shows 300,000 or so distinct CDR3 sequences, with 56% occurring only once. Before being chosen for sequencing, patients had shown CD8+CD57+ cell expansion by flow cytometry. General study points: Comparison of patients with controls identified some 29 shared CD8+ CDR3 sequences.

The sequencing input was sorted CD4+, CD8+, or CD8+CD57+ T cells (not recorded which) from PBMCs. The TCR originated in a human donor with aplastic anemia. The chain carries TRBV7-2 and TRBJ2-3; 8 bases are a match to TRBD2. The CDR3 nucleotides read TGTGCCAGCACCCTTAGAGTCTCGGGGGGGGGAGATACGCAGTATTTT. Residues: CASTLRVSGGGDTQYF.